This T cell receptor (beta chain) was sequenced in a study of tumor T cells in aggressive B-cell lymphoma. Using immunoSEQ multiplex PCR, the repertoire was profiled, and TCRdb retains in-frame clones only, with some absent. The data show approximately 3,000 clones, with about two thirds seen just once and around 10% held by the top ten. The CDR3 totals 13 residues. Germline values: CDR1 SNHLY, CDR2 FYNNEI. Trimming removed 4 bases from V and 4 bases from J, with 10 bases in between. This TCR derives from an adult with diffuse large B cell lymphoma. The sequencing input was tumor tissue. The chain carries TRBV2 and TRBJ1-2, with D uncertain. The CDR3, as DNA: TGTGCCAGCAGTGTGAACAGTCCCTATGGCTACACCTTC. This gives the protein CASSVNSPYGYTF.